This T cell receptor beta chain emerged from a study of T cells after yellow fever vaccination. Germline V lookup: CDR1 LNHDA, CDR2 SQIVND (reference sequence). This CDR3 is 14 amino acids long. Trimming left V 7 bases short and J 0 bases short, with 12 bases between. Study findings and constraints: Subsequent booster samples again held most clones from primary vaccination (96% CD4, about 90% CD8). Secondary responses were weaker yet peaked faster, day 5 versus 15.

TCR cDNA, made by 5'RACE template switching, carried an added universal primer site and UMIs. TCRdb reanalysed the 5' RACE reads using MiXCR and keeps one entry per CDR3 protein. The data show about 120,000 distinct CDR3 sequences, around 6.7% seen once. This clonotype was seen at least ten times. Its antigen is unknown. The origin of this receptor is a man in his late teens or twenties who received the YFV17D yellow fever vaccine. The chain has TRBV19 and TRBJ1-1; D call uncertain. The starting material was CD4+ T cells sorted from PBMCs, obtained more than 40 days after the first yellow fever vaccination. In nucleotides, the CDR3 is TGTGCCAGTAATAGCCTGGGCATGAACACTGAAGCTTTCTTT. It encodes CASNSLGMNTEAFF. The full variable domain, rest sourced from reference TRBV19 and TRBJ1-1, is DGGITQSPKYLFRKEGQNVTLSCEQNLNHDAMYWYRQDPGQGLRLIYYSQIVNDFQKGDIAEGYSVSREKKESFPLTVTSAQKNPTAFYLCASNSLGMNTEAFFGQGTRLTVV.